Listed here are 27 T cell receptor beta chains from one sample, sequenced in a study of Ad26.COV2.S vaccination and SARS-CoV-2 variants. Repertoires were generated with immunoSEQ multiplex PCR, while TCRdb's copy carries only in-frame clones and drops some. The sample carries some 410,000 clones, about 92% recorded once. The treatment: some 20 received Ad26.COV2.S at low or high dose, single or two shots; 5 received placebo; per-sample allocation not given. Day 63 after the first vaccine or placebo injection was the time point for sampling. The material was peripheral blood, obtained in a trial of Ad26.COV2.S vaccine versus placebo. The source of these receptors is a person aged 18-60 years who received the Ad26.COV2.S COVID-19 vaccine or a placebo.

The chain couples TRBV5-1 to TRBJ2-7; 8 bases are a match to TRBD1. V was pared by 3 bases and J by 4 bases, with 9 bases of the junction left unmatched. Germline assignment: CDR1 SGHRS and CDR2 YFSETQ. The CDR3 length is 15 residues. The CDR3 sequence: CASSSFPGGSYEQYF. In DNA form, the CDR3 reads TGCGCCAGCAGCTCCTTTCCAGGGGGCTCATACGAGCAGTACTTC.

This clone was counted once. This chain connects TRBV28 to TRBJ2-2; 8 nucleotides align to TRBD1. Germline V CDR1 and CDR2: MDHEN, SYDVKM. The CDR3 is 15 amino acids. The ends lost 6 bases at V and 5 bases at J; junction bases unmatched: 8. CDR3 DNA: TGTGCCAGCAGATTTCTGGACAGGGAAACCGGGGAGCTGTTTTTT. Its protein product is CASRFLDRETGELFF.

The V gene is TRBV4-3, the J gene TRBJ1-4, with 7 bases that match TRBD1. After removal of 0 bases from V and 4 bases from J, the junction contained 11 bases not matched to a gene. The V gene's germline CDR1 is LGHNA and CDR2 YSLEER. The CDR3 is 18 amino acids. Here the CDR3 DNA reads TGCGCCAGCAGCCAAGATCTTGTCGCGGGACAGAGTAATGAAAAACTGTTTTTT. Translating gives CASSQDLVAGQSNEKLFF.

The chain has TRBV4-3 and TRBJ1-3, with a weak D call TRBD1 (5 bases). V gave up 6 bases and J gave up 0 bases, with 12 bases separating them. Germline CDR1 reads LGHNA; CDR2 reads YSLEER. The CDR3 contains 15 residues. CDR3 protein: CASRETVLSGNTIYF. CDR3 DNA sequence: TGCGCCAGCAGAGAGACAGTCCTCTCTGGAAACACCATATATTTT.

The chain carries TRBV2 and TRBJ1-3; D unclear. With 0 bases removed from V and 1 base from J, the gap between germline ends came to 10 bases. Germline CDR1 and CDR2: SNHLY and FYNNEI. This CDR3 has 16 residues. The CDR3 coding sequence is TGTGCCAGCAGTGAAGCTTCCCTTGGGTCTGGAAACACCATATATTTT. This sequence encodes CASSEASLGSGNTIYF. Full variable domain (missing parts from reference TRBV2 and TRBJ1-3): EPEVTQTPSHQVTQMGQEVILRCVPISNHLYFYWYRQILGQKVEFLVSFYNNEISEKSEIFDDQFSVERPDGSNFTLKIRSTKLEDSAMYFCASSEASLGSGNTIYFGEGSWLTVV.

The J gene is TRBJ1-5, the V gene TRBV9; unclear D gene. The germline gives CDR1 SGDLS, CDR2 YYNGEE. V lost 0 bases to trimming and J lost 7 bases, with 8 bases between them. The CDR3 consists of 13 residues. CDR3 in amino acids: CASSVGAGQPQHF. The CDR3 DNA follows: TGTGCCAGCAGCGTAGGGGCGGGGCAGCCCCAGCATTTT.

CDR3 loop: CASSGLFGNTEAFF. CDR3 coding DNA: TGTGCCAGCAGCGGTTTATTCGGCAACACTGAAGCTTTCTTT. This chain links TRBV5-8 with TRBJ1-1; no firm D call. CDR1 is SGHTS, CDR2 YDEGEE, per germline. The CDR3 is made up of 14 amino acids. The V end was cut by 4 bases, the J end by 2 bases, with 12 bases between.

CDR3 nucleotides: TGTGCCAGCAGTCTTTTGGGGGGCGACTATGGCTACACCTTC. This translates into CASSLLGGDYGYTF. The chain links TRBV28 to TRBJ1-2; TRBD1 might be the D (6 bases). The CDR3 covers 14 residues. In germline, CDR1 is MDHEN, CDR2 SYDVKM. V lost 5 bases to trimming and J lost 3 bases, with 13 bases between them.

This clone was found a few times. This chain links TRBV7-2 with TRBJ2-7; D may be TRBD1 (6 bases). Germline V lookup: CDR1 SGHTA, CDR2 FQGNSA. Trimming removed 3 bases from V and 0 bases from J, with 9 bases in between. The CDR3 is 14 residues long. In DNA, the CDR3 is TGTGCCAGCAGCTTCCTGGACAGCTCCTACGAGCAGTACTTC. Its translation is CASSFLDSSYEQYF.

For the CDR3, the DNA is TGTGCCAGCACCCTGGGGGCGACAGGGAGCGAGGTGGACACTGAAGCTTTCTTT. It is translated as CASTLGATGSEVDTEAFF. The rearrangement links TRBV21-1 to TRBJ1-1; the table's D gene call, TRBD1, was not cross checked with the DNA. TRBV21-1 is a pseudogene. CDR3 size: 18 residues.

The V call is TRBV30, the J call TRBJ2-5, with 12 bases lining up with TRBD2. J was trimmed by 7 bases and V by 8 bases; bases with no gene match: 14. The germline gives CDR1 GTSNPN, CDR2 SVGIG (reference sequence). This CDR3 spans 15 amino acids. In nucleotides, the CDR3 is TGTGCCATGACTAGCGGGGGCACCGCGGGAGGGACCCAGTACTTC. This sequence encodes CAMTSGGTAGGTQYF.

The V gene is TRBV6-6, the J gene TRBJ2-5; maybe TRBD2 (6 bases). Germline CDR1 and CDR2: MNHNY and SVGAGI (reference sequence). The CDR3 loop spans 14 amino acids. Between the trimmed V and J ends, which lost 6 bases and 2 bases, there was a span of 13 bases. The CDR3 protein is CASRQRAGQETQYF. CDR3 DNA sequence: TGTGCCAGCAGACAGCGGGCGGGGCAAGAGACCCAGTACTTC.

The chain combines TRBV28 with TRBJ2-3, with 9 bases identical to TRBD2. The germline gives CDR1 MDHEN, CDR2 SYDVKM. Trimming removed 4 bases from V and 5 bases from J; junction bases left unmatched: 10. The CDR3 consists of 16 residues. CDR3 nucleotide sequence: TGTGCCAGCAGTTCCACCGGGACTAGCATGGGAGATACGCAGTATTTT. It yields the protein CASSSTGTSMGDTQYF.

J is TRBJ1-5 and V is TRBV30; TRBD1 is a possible D gene (5 bases). Per the germline V gene, CDR1 is GTSNPN and CDR2 is SVGIG (reference sequence). Trimming stripped 0 bases from V and 0 bases from J, with 6 bases between. This CDR3 has 14 residues. The CDR3 DNA is TGTGCCTGGAGTGTCGGGGCTAGCAATCAGCCCCAGCATTTT. Its protein is CAWSVGASNQPQHF.

This clone showed up just a few times. V is TRBV5-1 and J is TRBJ1-1, with D maybe TRBD1 (5 bases). CDR1 and CDR2 from the germline V gene are SGHRS and YFSETQ. Trimming left V 6 bases short and J 5 bases short, with 14 bases between. The CDR3 runs 13 residues. The CDR3 DNA is TGCGCCAGCATGCATTCCGGGACGACTGAAGCTTTCTTT. The encoded protein is CASMHSGTTEAFF.

This clone appeared a single time. The gene calls are TRBV19 and TRBJ2-6; the D is unclear. The V gene lost 8 bases and the J gene lost 1 base, with 18 bases spanning the gap. The CDR3 is 17 residues long. CDR1 is LNHDA and CDR2 is SQIVND in the germline V gene (reference sequence). Here the CDR3 reads CASCADHQNSGANVLTF. CDR3 bases: TGTGCCAGTTGTGCAGACCACCAAAATTCTGGGGCCAACGTCCTGACTTTC.

V and J are TRBV18 and TRBJ2-3, with D possibly matching TRBD2 (6 bases). Germline loops: CDR1 KGHSH, CDR2 LQKENI. V dropped 3 bases and J dropped 0 bases, with 19 bases sitting between them. The CDR3 contains 18 residues. Written as DNA, the CDR3 is TGTGCCAGCTCACCGTTGTTGGGGGACTCTGATAGCACAGATACGCAGTATTTT. Translation: CASSPLLGDSDSTDTQYF.

The chain carries TRBV7-9 and TRBJ2-2; D possibly corresponds to TRBD2 (5 bases). The CDR3 runs to 11 residues. Germline assignment: CDR1 SEHNR and CDR2 FQNEAQ (reference sequence). Trimming took 7 bases from V and 10 from J, leaving 10 bases between them. CDR3 residues: CASTGFVELFF. The CDR3 DNA reads TGTGCCAGCACGGGGTTTGTGGAGCTGTTTTTT.

The CDR3 here is CSVEEDTGELFF. As DNA, the CDR3 is TGCAGCGTTGAAGAAGACACCGGGGAGCTGTTTTTT. The V call is TRBV29-1, the J call TRBJ2-2; no clear D gene. The CDR3 is 12 residues long. Trimming took 0 bases from V and 3 from J, leaving 2 bases between them. CDR1 and CDR2 (germline): SQVTM, ANQGSEA.

The chain uses TRBV19 and TRBJ2-7; possibly TRBD1 for D (6 bases). The CDR3 is 12 amino acids. Germline CDR1 is LNHDA and CDR2 is SQIVND (reference sequence). The V end lost 8 bases, the J end lost 3 bases, and 11 bases lay between the germline ends. This CDR3 is CASGTGNYEQYF. CDR3 DNA sequence: TGTGCCAGTGGCACAGGGAACTACGAGCAGTACTTC.

V gene TRBV19 combines with J gene TRBJ1-5; 7 nucleotides align to TRBD1. This CDR3 is 15 amino acids long. Per the germline V gene, CDR1 is LNHDA and CDR2 is SQIVND (reference sequence). V was clipped by 6 bases and J by 9 bases; unmatched bases: 14. Here the CDR3 reads CASSLLVEGARPQHF. CDR3 coding DNA: TGTGCCAGTAGCCTTCTGGTCGAGGGGGCGAGGCCCCAGCATTTT. Full variable domain (outside the CDR3, taken from reference TRBV19 and TRBJ1-5): DGGITQSPKYLFRKEGQNVTLSCEQNLNHDAMYWYRQDPGQGLRLIYYSQIVNDFQKGDIAEGYSVSREKKESFPLTVTSAQKNPTAFYLCASSLLVEGARPQHFGDGTRLSIL.

The chain joins TRBV5-5 to TRBJ2-5, with D perhaps TRBD1 or TRBD2 (6 bases each). The length of the CDR3 is 12 residues. CDR1 SGHKS and CDR2 YYEKEE come from the germline V gene (reference sequence). Trimming removed 10 bases from V and 2 bases from J, with 12 bases in between. CDR3 DNA: TGTGCCTCCCAAGGGGGGCAAGAGACCCAGTACTTC. Amino acid sequence: CASQGGQETQYF. The whole variable domain, filled in from reference TRBV5-5 and TRBJ2-5, reads DAGVTQSPTHLIKTRGQQVTLRCSPISGHKSVSWYQQVLGQGPQFIFQYYEKEERGRGNFPDRFSARQFPNYSSELNVNALLLGDSALYLCASQGGQETQYFGPGTRLLVL.

The chain recombines TRBV4-1 with TRBJ1-5; maybe TRBD1 (5 bases). The CDR3 runs to 13 residues. Trimming pared 10 bases from V and 4 bases from J, leaving 14 bases between. CDR1 MGHRA and CDR2 YSYEKL come from the germline V gene. The CDR3 reads CATSPGTNQPQHF. The CDR3 bases are TGCGCCACCTCCCCAGGGACTAATCAGCCCCAGCATTTT.

This clone was seen just once. This chain links TRBV30 with TRBJ2-3; D may match TRBD1 or TRBD2 (5 bases each). The CDR3 sequence is 15 residues long. V lost 0 bases and J lost 0, with 10 bases in between. The germline V gene encodes CDR1 GTSNPN and CDR2 SVGIG (reference sequence). The CDR3 DNA follows: TGTGCCTGGAGTGTTGGGGGATCTAGCACAGATACGCAGTATTTT. It is translated as CAWSVGGSSTDTQYF.

The genes are TRBV3-1 (or the pseudogene TRBV3-2) and TRBJ2-1; D is uncertain. The CDR3 has 12 residues. V was trimmed by 3 bases and J by 6 bases, leaving 6 bases between them. CDR1 is LGHDT, CDR2 YNNKEL, per germline (reference sequence). CDR3 sequence: CASSHLLNEQFF. The CDR3 DNA reads TGTGCCAGCAGCCACCTTCTCAATGAGCAGTTCTTC.

This chain uses TRBV18 with TRBJ2-2, with 7 bases fitting TRBD1. The trim removed 3 bases at V and 7 bases at J, leaving 2 bases unmatched. This CDR3 is built from 13 residues. Germline V gives CDR1 KGHSH, CDR2 LQKENI. CDR3 loop: CASSPRTGGELFF. CDR3 DNA sequence: TGTGCCAGCTCACCTCGGACAGGCGGGGAGCTGTTTTTT.

The rearrangement uses TRBV19 and TRBJ2-3; possibly TRBD1 for D (5 bases). Germline V gene sequence: CDR1 LNHDA, CDR2 SQIVND (reference sequence). The length of the CDR3 is 16 residues. The germline V and J ends were trimmed by 0 bases and 3 bases, with 13 bases remaining between them. The CDR3 DNA follows: TGTGCCAGTAGTATAGATCTCGGCAGGGAAACAGATACGCAGTATTTT. Amino acid sequence: CASSIDLGRETDTQYF.